The next 21 T cell receptor beta chains were all read from a single sample in a study of beta chain features in type 1 diabetes. The isolated RNA, all of it, was reverse transcribed, so expressed TCRB transcripts were what got sequenced. This table comes from immunoSEQ multiplex PCR, and its TCRdb copy is limited to in-frame clones, with some not included. The table records hundreds of thousands of clones, 15% of them present only once. Sequencing input: naive CD4+ T cells from blood. The receptor source for this set is a man aged 18 to 30 in good health.

A few counts support this clone. This chain joins TRBV5-4 and TRBJ2-2; D could derive from TRBD1 or TRBD2 (5 bases each). V shed 4 bases and J shed 0 bases, with 16 bases lying between them. Germline CDR1 reads SGHNT; CDR2 reads YYREEE (reference sequence). The CDR3 contains 17 residues. The CDR3 region is CASSPTTRGSNTGELFF. The CDR3 region has the DNA TGTGCCAGCAGCCCTACTACGAGGGGCTCGAACACCGGGGAGCTGTTTTTT.

This clone was counted ten times or more. Other DNA sequences in this sample translate to the same CDR3. The chain joins TRBV7-9 to TRBJ2-3; no clear D gene. Between the trimmed V and J ends, which lost 5 bases and 0 bases, there was a span of 0 bases. CDR1 is SEHNR and CDR2 is FQNEAQ in the germline V gene (reference sequence). This CDR3 has 11 amino acids. The CDR3 DNA reads as TGTGCCAGCAGCAGCACAGATACGCAGTATTTT. This encodes CASSSTDTQYF. Complete variable domain (other parts from reference TRBV7-9 and TRBJ2-3): DTGVSQNPRHKITKRGQNVTFRCDPISEHNRLYWYRQTLGQGPEFLTYFQNEAQLEKSRLLSDRFSAERPKGSFSTLEIQRTEQGDSAMYLCASSSTDTQYFGPGTRLTVL.

A few counts support this clone. The chain employs TRBV28 and TRBJ2-1; D is perhaps TRBD2 (5 bases). The V end lost 7 bases, the J end lost 3 bases, and 10 bases lay between the germline ends. Germline CDR1 reads MDHEN; CDR2 reads SYDVKM. The CDR3 is 13 residues long. The DNA for the CDR3 is TGTGCCAGCATGGGAGAACTCTACAATGAGCAGTTCTTC. Translated: CASMGELYNEQFF. The full variable domain, its missing parts supplied by reference TRBV28 and TRBJ2-1, is DVKVTQSSRYLVKRTGEKVFLECVQDMDHENMFWYRQDPGLGLRLIYFSYDVKMKEKGDIPEGYSVSREKKERFSLILESASTNQTSMYLCASMGELYNEQFFGPGTRLTVL.

The gene calls are TRBV7-8 and TRBJ1-2, with D unresolved. This CDR3 is 14 amino acids long. Germline CDR1 SGHVS, CDR2 FQNEAQ. V was cut by 0 bases and J by 5 bases, with 10 bases left in between. This chain's CDR3 is CASSLAWQDYGYTF. The CDR3 bases are TGTGCCAGCAGCTTAGCTTGGCAGGATTATGGCTACACCTTC.

This chain joins TRBV4-3 and TRBJ1-1, with a tentative D call TRBD1 (5 bases). The CDR3 has 14 amino acids. Germline CDR1 LGHNA, CDR2 YSLEER. V lost 1 base to trimming and J lost 5 bases, with 11 bases between them. CDR3 nucleotides: TGCGCCAGCAGCCAAGTAGTCTGGGGGACTGAAGCTTTCTTT. It codes for CASSQVVWGTEAFF.

There are a few counts of this clone. The chain combines TRBV29-1 with TRBJ2-3; tentative D call: TRBD1 (6 bases). The germline V and J ends were trimmed by 7 bases and 1 base, with 9 bases remaining between them. The CDR3 extends over 12 amino acids. The germline CDR1 and CDR2 sequences are SQVTM and ANQGSEA. The CDR3 region has the DNA TGCAGCGCAGGGGCTGGCACAGATACGCAGTATTTT. This gives the protein CSAGAGTDTQYF.

The chain combines TRBV7-3 with TRBJ2-1; 7 bases match TRBD1. Germline V gene data show CDR1 as SGHTA and CDR2 as FQGTGA. The CDR3 is 12 amino acids. Germline trimming cut 4 bases from V and 10 bases from J; bases unmatched to any gene: 4. CDR3 nucleotide sequence: TGTGCCAGCAGCTCGGGACAGACCGAGCAGTTCTTC. Its translation: CASSSGQTEQFF.

This chain links TRBV29-1 with TRBJ2-5; perhaps TRBD1 as D (6 bases). The germline V gene encodes CDR1 SQVTM and CDR2 ANQGSEA. The V gene lost 4 bases and the J gene lost 1 base, with 10 bases spanning the gap. The CDR3 contains 13 residues. The CDR3 bases are TGCAGCGTTGCGGTGGACAGCCAAGAGACCCAGTACTTC. It is translated as CSVAVDSQETQYF. Full variable domain (rest looked up from reference TRBV29-1 and TRBJ2-5): SAVISQKPSRDICQRGTSLTIQCQVDSQVTMMFWYRQQPGQSLTLIATANQGSEATYESGFVIDKFPISRPNLTFSTLTVSNMSPEDSSIYLCSVAVDSQETQYFGPGTRLLVL.

This clone was observed a handful of times. The chain employs TRBV15 and TRBJ2-7; 8 nucleotides match TRBD1. The CDR3 length is 16 residues. V trimming: 0 bases; J trimming: 6 bases; junction bases outside the gene matches: 10. Germline CDR1 reads LNHNV; CDR2 reads YYDKDF (reference sequence). This CDR3 reads CATSRETGVVGAEQYF. The CDR3 DNA is TGTGCCACCAGCAGAGAGACAGGGGTTGTGGGTGCCGAGCAGTACTTC. The full variable domain, its missing parts supplied by reference TRBV15 and TRBJ2-7, is DAMVIQNPRYQVTQFGKPVTLSCSQTLNHNVMYWYQQKSSQAPKLLFHYYDKDFNNEADTPDNFQSRRPNTSFCFLDIRSPGLGDTAMYLCATSRETGVVGAEQYFGPGTRLTVT.

Only a few counts were recorded for this clone. V is TRBV4-2 and J is TRBJ1-2, with D perhaps matching TRBD1 (6 bases). CDR1 and CDR2 from the germline V gene are LGHNA and YNFKEQ. This CDR3 has 17 residues. V shed 0 bases and J shed 3 bases, with 17 bases lying between them. CDR3 protein: CASSQEGPLQGYYGYTF. The CDR3 DNA is TGTGCCAGCAGCCAAGAGGGCCCCCTACAGGGCTACTATGGCTACACCTTC.

The chain recombines TRBV27 with TRBJ2-7, with TRBD2 identical over 8 bases. Trimming cost V 6 bases and J 5 bases; bases outside gene matches: 9. CDR3 length: 14 amino acids. CDR1 and CDR2 (germline): MNHEY, SMNVEV (reference sequence). As DNA, the CDR3 is TGTGCCAGCAGCATTCGGGCTAGCGGGCACGAGCAGTACTTC. Residues: CASSIRASGHEQYF.

This clone showed up just a few times. The chain has TRBV6-4 and TRBJ2-3; D tentatively fits TRBD1 or TRBD2 (5 bases each). CDR3 length equals 14 residues. Germline V gene lookup returns CDR1 MRHNA and CDR2 SNTAGT. Trimming took off 4 bases at V and 0 bases at J, with 8 bases between the two ends. The CDR3 here is CASSAWGSTDTQYF. The CDR3, as DNA: TGTGCCAGCAGTGCTTGGGGGAGCACAGATACGCAGTATTTT.

This clone occurred a few times. The V and J genes are TRBV18 and TRBJ1-6; 9 bases agree with TRBD1. This CDR3 spans 15 amino acids. Germline trimming cut 2 bases from V and 9 bases from J; bases unmatched to any gene: 5. CDR1 is KGHSH, CDR2 LQKENI, per germline. The CDR3 is CASSPGTGKGSPLHF. In nucleotides, the CDR3 is TGTGCCAGCTCACCAGGGACAGGGAAGGGTTCACCCCTCCACTTT.

The chain uses TRBV7-8 and TRBJ1-1; D gene uncertain. Germline-derived CDR1 and CDR2 are SGHVS and FQNEAQ. The ends were cut back, 5 bases at V and 6 bases at J, with 16 bases in the middle. The CDR3 sequence is 14 residues long. CDR3: CASSRQTVGAEAFF. The DNA of the CDR3 is TGTGCCAGCAGCCGGCAGACGGTTGGAGCTGAAGCTTTCTTT.

This clone was counted a few times. This chain links TRBV6-5 with TRBJ2-5; possible D gene TRBD1, 5 bases. The CDR3 is 15 residues long. V was cut by 2 bases and J by 2 bases, with 12 bases left in between. Germline CDR1 is MNHEY and CDR2 is SVGAGI. This CDR3 is CASSYRAGNQETQYF. The CDR3 bases are TGTGCCAGCAGTTACAGAGCAGGGAATCAAGAGACCCAGTACTTC.

This chain links TRBV2 with TRBJ1-6, with a possible D match to TRBD1 (5 bases). The germline V gene encodes CDR1 SNHLY and CDR2 FYNNEI. Deletions cut 7 bases from V and 7 bases from J, with 17 bases between. The CDR3 consists of 15 residues. The CDR3 DNA reads TGTGCCAGCAAGGGGTCAGGGCAAAGGAATTCACCCCTCCACTTT. Protein sequence: CASKGSGQRNSPLHF.

J is TRBJ1-2 and V is TRBV9; D may be TRBD1 (5 bases). The CDR3 extends over 15 amino acids. Germline V gene data show CDR1 as SGDLS and CDR2 as YYNGEE. Trimming took 0 bases from V and 7 from J, leaving 16 bases between them. The CDR3 sequence is CASSVGEQGRSGYTF. The DNA for the CDR3 is TGTGCCAGCAGCGTAGGAGAGCAGGGACGAAGTGGCTACACCTTC.

The CDR3 reads CASSYGQGVFRTEAFF. The CDR3 DNA reads TGCGCCAGCAGCTATGGACAGGGGGTGTTTCGCACTGAAGCTTTCTTT. The J gene is TRBJ1-1, the V gene TRBV5-1, with TRBD1 matching over 10 bases. CDR1 is SGHRS, CDR2 YFSETQ, per germline. The J segment lost 4 bases and the V segment lost 3 bases, leaving 9 bases of the junction unmatched. This CDR3 is 16 amino acids long.

The J gene is TRBJ2-1, the V gene TRBV5-1; 9 nucleotides agree with TRBD1. Germline V CDR1 and CDR2: SGHRS, YFSETQ. The V and J ends lost 0 bases and 6 bases, in that order; junction bases with no gene match: 7. The CDR3 totals 16 residues. The CDR3 DNA follows: TGCGCCAGCAGCTTGGAAGGGACAGGGAATAGCAATGAGCAGTTCTTC. Encoded protein: CASSLEGTGNSNEQFF. The full variable domain, its missing parts supplied by reference TRBV5-1 and TRBJ2-1, is KAGVTQTPRYLIKTRGQQVTLSCSPISGHRSVSWYQQTPGQGLQFLFEYFSETQRNKGNFPGRFSGRQFSNSRSEMNVSTLELGDSALYLCASSLEGTGNSNEQFFGPGTRLTVL.

This chain connects TRBV4-3 to TRBJ2-2; 7 positions match TRBD2. Losses at the gene ends were 0 bases for V and 1 base for J; bases not matched to a gene: 8. Germline V gene lookup returns CDR1 LGHNA and CDR2 YSLEER. The length of the CDR3 is 18 residues. The CDR3 nucleotides read TGCGCCAGCAGCCAAGAAGGGATGGGGGAGGGGAACACCGGGGAGCTGTTTTTT. Translation: CASSQEGMGEGNTGELFF.

The rearrangement joins TRBV4-3 to TRBJ2-1; 10 bases map to TRBD1. Germline CDR1 LGHNA, CDR2 YSLEER. The V and J ends lost 3 bases and 8 bases, in that order; junction bases with no gene match: 7. CDR3 length equals 15 residues. The CDR3 reads CASSHGQGDRDEQFF. CDR3 nucleotides: TGCGCCAGCAGCCACGGACAGGGGGACCGAGATGAGCAGTTCTTC.